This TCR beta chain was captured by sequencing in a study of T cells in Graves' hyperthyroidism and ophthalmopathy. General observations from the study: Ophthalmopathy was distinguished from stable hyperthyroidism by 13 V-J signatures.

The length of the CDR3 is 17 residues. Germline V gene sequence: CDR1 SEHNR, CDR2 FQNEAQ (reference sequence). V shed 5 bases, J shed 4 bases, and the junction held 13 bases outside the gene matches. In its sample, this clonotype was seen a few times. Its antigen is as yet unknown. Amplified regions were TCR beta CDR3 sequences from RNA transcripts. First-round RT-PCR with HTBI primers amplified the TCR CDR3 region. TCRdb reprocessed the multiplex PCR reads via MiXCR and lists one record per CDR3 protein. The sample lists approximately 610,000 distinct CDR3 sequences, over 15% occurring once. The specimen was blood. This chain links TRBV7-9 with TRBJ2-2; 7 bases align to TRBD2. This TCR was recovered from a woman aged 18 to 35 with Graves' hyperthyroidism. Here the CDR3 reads CASSPTPRTGGTGELFF. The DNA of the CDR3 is TGTGCCAGCAGCCCGACCCCCCGGACGGGAGGCACCGGGGAGCTGTTTTTT.